This T cell receptor (beta chain) derives from a study of identical twins. With V trimmed by 2 bases and J by 1 base, 6 bases remained unmatched. This CDR3 comprises 15 residues. Germline assignment: CDR1 SGHRS and CDR2 YFSETQ. TCRdb recomputed calls from the 5' RACE reads with MiXCR, one row per CDR3 protein. This table has about 530,000 distinct CDR3 sequences, approximately 20% appearing once. The sample was also linked to a second study, of yellow fever vaccine responses in identical twins.

This sequence joins TRBV5-1 and TRBJ2-7; 7 nucleotides agree with TRBD2. This TCR was recovered from a woman between 18 and 29 years old in good health. The sequencing input was CD4+ T cells sorted from blood. The CDR3 DNA reads as TGCGCCAGCAGCTTCCTAGCGGAGTTATCCTACGAGCAGTACTTC. Protein product: CASSFLAELSYEQYF.